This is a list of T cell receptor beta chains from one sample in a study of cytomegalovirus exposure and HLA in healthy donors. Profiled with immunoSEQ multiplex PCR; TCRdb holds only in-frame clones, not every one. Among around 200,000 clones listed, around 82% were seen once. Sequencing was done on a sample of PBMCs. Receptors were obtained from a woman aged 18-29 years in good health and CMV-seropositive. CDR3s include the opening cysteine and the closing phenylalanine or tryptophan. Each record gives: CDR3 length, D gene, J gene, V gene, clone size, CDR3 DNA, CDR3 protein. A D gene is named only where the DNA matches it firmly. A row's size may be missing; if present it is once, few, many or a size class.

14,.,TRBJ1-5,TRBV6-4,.,TGTGCCAGCAGTGACAACCCAGGCAATCAGCCCCAGCATTTT,CASSDNPGNQPQHF
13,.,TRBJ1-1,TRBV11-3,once,TGTGCCAGCAGCTTGTTGTTAGACACTGAAGCTTTCTTT,CASSLLLDTEAFF
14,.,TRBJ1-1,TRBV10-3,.,TGTGCCATCAGTGCTAGGACAGTTAGGGCTGAAGCTTTCTTT,CAISARTVRAEAFF
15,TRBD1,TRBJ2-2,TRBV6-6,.,TGTGCCAGCAGTCAGACAGGGCGGAACACCGGGGAGCTGTTTTTT,CASSQTGRNTGELFF
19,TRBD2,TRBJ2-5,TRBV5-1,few,TGCGCCAGCAGCTTGGTTACGTCGATGGCGGGGGGTCCCCAAGAGACCCAGTACTTC,CASSLVTSMAGGPQETQYF
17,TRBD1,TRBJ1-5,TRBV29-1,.,TGCAGCGTTACCCTCGGACAGGGGGCAGGTAGCAATCAGCCCCAGCATTTT,CSVTLGQGAGSNQPQHF
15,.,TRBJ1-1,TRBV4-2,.,TGTGCCAGCAGCCTAGAGGACATCTCGCACACTGAAGCTTTCTTT,CASSLEDISHTEAFF
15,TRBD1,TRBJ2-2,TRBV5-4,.,TGTGCCAGCACGCGACAGGGGGCTGGGATGGGGGAGCTGTTTTTT,CASTRQGAGMGELFF
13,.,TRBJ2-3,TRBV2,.,TGTGCCAGCAGTGTGGGACATTCCGATACGCAGTATTTT,CASSVGHSDTQYF
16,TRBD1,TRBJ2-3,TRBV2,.,TGTGCCAGCAGGGGAACCGGGACAGGCTATGCAGATACGCAGTATTTT,CASRGTGTGYADTQYF
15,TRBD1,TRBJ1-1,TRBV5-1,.,TGCGCCAGCAGCCTCGGACAGGGAGGGAATCGTAGGGCTTTCTTT,CASSLGQGGNRRAFF
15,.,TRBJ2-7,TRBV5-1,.,TGCGCCAGCAGCCGAGAACCAGGAGGGTTTTACGAGCAGTACTTC,CASSREPGGFYEQYF
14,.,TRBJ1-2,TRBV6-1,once,TGTGCCAGCAGTGAAGGGGTGGGGCCGGTTGGCTACACCTTC,CASSEGVGPVGYTF
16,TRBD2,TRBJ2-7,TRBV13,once,TGTGCCAGCAGCTCCCGGGGGAGCGGGGGGGCTTACGAGCAGTACTTC,CASSSRGSGGAYEQYF
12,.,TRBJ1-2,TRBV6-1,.,TGTGCCAGCAGTGAAGTCGGGTATGGCTACACCTTC,CASSEVGYGYTF
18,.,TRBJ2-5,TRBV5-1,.,TGCGCCAGCAGCTTGGTTCGTAACTTTGAGGGGGGGCTAAAGACCCAGTACTTC,CASSLVRNFEGGLKTQYF
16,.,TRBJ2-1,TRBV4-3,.,TGCGCCAGCAGCCACCAGACTGGCGGATCCTACAATGAGCAGTTCTTC,CASSHQTGGSYNEQFF
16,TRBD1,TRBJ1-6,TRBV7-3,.,TGTGCCAGCAGCCGAGGGGGCAGAATATATAATTCACCCCTCCACTTT,CASSRGGRIYNSPLHF
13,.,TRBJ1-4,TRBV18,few,TGTGCCAGCTCACCGGCGGGATATGAAAAACTGTTTTTT,CASSPAGYEKLFF
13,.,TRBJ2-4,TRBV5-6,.,TGTGCCAGCAGTTCGGGGTCCAAAAACATTCAGTACTTC,CASSSGSKNIQYF
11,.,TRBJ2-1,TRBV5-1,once,TGCGCCAGCAGCTCGGGGGTTGAGCAGTTCTTC,CASSSGVEQFF
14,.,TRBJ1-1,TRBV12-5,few,TGTGCTAGTGGTTTGCAGCCCCCGGGCACTGAAGCTTTCTTT,CASGLQPPGTEAFF
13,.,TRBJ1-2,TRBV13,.,TGTGCCAGCAGCTTAGGCCGGGGAGATGGCTACACCTTC,CASSLGRGDGYTF
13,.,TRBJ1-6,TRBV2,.,TGTGCCAGCAGTAAGGAGTCGTATTCACCCCTCCACTTT,CASSKESYSPLHF
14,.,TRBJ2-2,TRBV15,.,TGTGCCACCAGCCCACCCCACAGGGCCGGGGAGCTGTTTTTT,CATSPPHRAGELFF
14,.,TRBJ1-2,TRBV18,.,TGTGCCAGCTCACCACCGGGGCAGTCCAGGGGCTACACCTTC,CASSPPGQSRGYTF
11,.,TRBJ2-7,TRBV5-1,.,TGCGCCAGCAGCGGCGGCTACGAGCAGTACTTC,CASSGGYEQYF
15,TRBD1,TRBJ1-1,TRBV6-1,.,TGTGCCAGCAGTGTCCGGGTACAGGGGGATACTGAAGCTTTCTTT,CASSVRVQGDTEAFF
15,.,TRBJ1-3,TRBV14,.,TGTGCCAGCAGCCAAGTTACAGGGTTTGGAAACACCATATATTTT,CASSQVTGFGNTIYF
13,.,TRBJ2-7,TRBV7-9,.,TGTGCCAGCAGCCGCGACAGCCTCTACGAGCAGTACTTC,CASSRDSLYEQYF
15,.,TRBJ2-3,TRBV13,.,TGTGCCAGCAGCTTAGACCCAGGGGGCACAGATACGCAGTATTTT,CASSLDPGGTDTQYF
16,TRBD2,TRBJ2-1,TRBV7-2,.,TGTGCCAGCCGGGCTGTGCTAGCGGGGGTTGGGAGTGAGCAGTTCTTC,CASRAVLAGVGSEQFF
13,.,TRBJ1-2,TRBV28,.,TGTGCCAGCAGTCTGACAGTACTGGATGGCTACACCTTC,CASSLTVLDGYTF
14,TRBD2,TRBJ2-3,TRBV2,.,TGTGCCAGCAGTGTATTAGCGGGGGGAGTGGGGCAGTATTTT,CASSVLAGGVGQYF
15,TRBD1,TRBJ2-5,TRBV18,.,TGTGCCAGCTCACGTGGAGACAGGGGAGGAGAGACCCAGTACTTC,CASSRGDRGGETQYF
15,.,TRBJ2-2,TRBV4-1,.,TGCGCCAGCAGCCACCCAACCACGGTAACCGGGGAGCTGTTTTTT,CASSHPTTVTGELFF
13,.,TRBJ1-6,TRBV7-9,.,TGTGCCAGCAGGACAGGCCTAAGATCACCCCTCCACTTT,CASRTGLRSPLHF
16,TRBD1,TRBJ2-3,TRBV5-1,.,TGCGCCAGCAGCTTGGGTGTAGGGGGCGAAGCAGATACGCAGTATTTT,CASSLGVGGEADTQYF
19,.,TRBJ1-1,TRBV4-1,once,TGCGCCAGCAGCCCAGGGTGGGTGAGCGAGGCCAACAGGAACACTGAAGCTTTCTTT,CASSPGWVSEANRNTEAFF
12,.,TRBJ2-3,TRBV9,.,TGTGCCAGCAGTCGCGGGGCCGATACGCAGTATTTT,CASSRGADTQYF
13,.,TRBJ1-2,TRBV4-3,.,TGCGCCAGCTCGGACAGAATCCTCTATGGCTACACCTTC,CASSDRILYGYTF
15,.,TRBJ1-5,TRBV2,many,TGTGCCAGCAGTGACTGGGGAGGTGGCAATCAGCCCCAGCATTTT,CASSDWGGGNQPQHF
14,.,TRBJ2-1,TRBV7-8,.,TGTGCCAGCAGCTTAGCGTACGTAGATGGTGAGCAGTTCTTC,CASSLAYVDGEQFF
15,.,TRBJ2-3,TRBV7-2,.,TGTGCCAGCAGCTTGGGGCCGGGAGGCACAGATACGCAGTATTTT,CASSLGPGGTDTQYF
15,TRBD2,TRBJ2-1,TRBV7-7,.,TGTGCCAGCAGCCGGACTAGCGGGGGGTGGGATGAGCAGTTCTTC,CASSRTSGGWDEQFF
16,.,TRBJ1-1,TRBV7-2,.,TGTGCCAGCAGCTTACTACGGGGGGCAGTGAACACTGAAGCTTTCTTT,CASSLLRGAVNTEAFF
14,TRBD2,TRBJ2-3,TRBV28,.,TGTGCCAGCAGTCAGGAAGTAGCGGGGGGAGCGCAGTATTTT,CASSQEVAGGAQYF
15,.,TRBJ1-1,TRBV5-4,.,TGTGCCAGCAGCTTGAGTTCGGGGGTTAGGACTGAAGCTTTCTTT,CASSLSSGVRTEAFF
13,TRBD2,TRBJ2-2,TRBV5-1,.,TGCGCCAGCAGTCCGGGGGGGACCGGGGAGCTGTTTTTT,CASSPGGTGELFF
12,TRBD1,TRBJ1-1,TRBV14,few,TGTGCCAGCAGCCGAACAGGGGGTTTAGCTTTCTTT,CASSRTGGLAFF
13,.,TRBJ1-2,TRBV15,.,TGTGCCACCAGCAGAGAGAGTAACTATGGCTACACCTTC,CATSRESNYGYTF
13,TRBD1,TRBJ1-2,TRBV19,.,TGTGCCAGTAGTACCGGGACAGGGCACGGCTACACCTTC,CASSTGTGHGYTF
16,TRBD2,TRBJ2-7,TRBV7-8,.,TGTGCCAGCAGCCCAGTAGCGGGGGGGCTCTCCTACGAGCAGTACTTC,CASSPVAGGLSYEQYF
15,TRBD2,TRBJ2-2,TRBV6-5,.,TGTGCCAGCAGTTACTCGCGACTAGCTGCCGGGGAGCTGTTTTTT,CASSYSRLAAGELFF
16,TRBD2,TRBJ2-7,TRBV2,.,TGTGCCAGCACCCGGACTCCGGGGGGGCTGATGAACGAGCAGTACTTC,CASTRTPGGLMNEQYF
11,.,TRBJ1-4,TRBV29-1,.,TGCAGCGTTGAAGATCAGGGAAGACTGTTTTTT,CSVEDQGRLFF
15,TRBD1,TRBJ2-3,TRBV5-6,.,TGTGCCAGCAGCCCACAGGGGCCCCACACAGATACGCAGTATTTT,CASSPQGPHTDTQYF